This entry features one T cell receptor beta chain sequence. This clonotype was recorded only once. This receptor's antigen is unknown. No base quality values were provided; no much bigger clone lies one nucleotide off. One read represents weak support. The data belong to a study of CD8 T cells in Susac syndrome (dated by TCRdb to the late 2010s). For context, the study as a whole: Among the sequenced Susac syndrome patients, over five had clinically active disease and roughly eight were in clinical remission. Susac syndrome patients were therapy-naive, on corticosteroids (some also receiving IVIg), or on IVIg alone at blood withdrawal. The study used repertoire sequencing to test whether antigen drove CD8+ T cell activation and differentiation in Susac syndrome. CD8+ T cell repertoire clonality was compared between about a dozen healthy donors, some 14 Susac syndrome patients and 15 multiple sclerosis patients. Overall results and qualifications from the work: Some 15 and five Susac-specific public clones were found in the total CD8+ and CD8+ TEMRA repertoires, respectively. CD8+ repertoires in Susac syndrome showed clonal expansion, which was highest in CD8+ TEMRA cells and was greater in clinically active patients than in remitting patients. The study acknowledged that relatively few individuals were included in the TCR sequencing and HLA analysis.

Peripheral blood CD8+ and CD4+ T cells from healthy donors, Susac syndrome patients and multiple sclerosis patients were profiled using high-throughput TCR beta sequencing. The Susac syndrome patients fulfilled recently defined diagnostic criteria for definite or probable disease. Bulk CD8+ and CD4+ T cells were purified by magnetic negative isolation, while CD8+ TEMRA cells were enriched using FACS. Blood was drawn into EDTA tubes, processed within 24 hours, and PBMCs were isolated by density gradient centrifugation. PBMCs destined for TCR sequencing were cryopreserved in liquid nitrogen and later thawed in a 37 °C water bath. The sorted or isolated CD4+, CD8+ and CD8+ TEMRA cells had a purity of 90% or higher. RNA was extracted with the RNeasy kit and roughly 0.45 to 1 ug was reverse transcribed using random hexamers. TCR beta CDR3 regions were amplified with the immunoSEQ multiplex PCR assay covering 54 Vbeta and 13 Jbeta segments. PCR amplification bias was corrected using a synthetic template baseline for primer optimization and computational correction. On the study's bioinformatics: Only productive sequences were kept, with reads annotated to V, D and J genes according to IMGT and analyzed in immunoSEQ Analyzer. To calculate clonality, Shannon entropy was normalized by log2 of the number of productive unique sequences and then subtracted from one. For each patient and control, public and private clones were evaluated among the 100 most prevalent clones. Clones were defined as Susac-specific when absent from the healthy and MS cohorts, from roughly 1,100 published viral clones and from other ImmuneACCESS disease sequences. TCRdb trimmed the raw reads at Q25, called clones with MiXCR and kept productive beta chains. Rows matching on CDR3 protein sequence are summarized as one entry with the most common DNA and genes. TCRdb, not the original authors, processed these V and J calls. The table for this sample lists about 76,000 distinct CDR3 sequences; approximately 94% of them were counted only once. The ten largest clones add up to about 0.41% of the sample.

Deletion took 5 bases off V and 7 bases off J, with a span of 12 bases between the germline ends. The CDR3 numbers 13 residues from cysteine through phenylalanine. Only CDR3 DNA remains: 39 bases, in frame from the first base. For CDR1 and CDR2, the germline V gene lists SGHVS and FQNEAQ. In this chain, TRBV7-8 is recombined with TRBJ2-1; 6 matching bases give a weak D call of TRBD1. Sequenced input: CD8+ T cells from PBMCs. This sequence was found in a human donor with Susac syndrome. The nucleotides are TGTGCCAGCAGCCGACGGACAGCGAATGAGCAGTTCTTC. It codes for CASSRRTANEQFF. The reference TRBV7-8 and TRBJ2-1 proteins fill in what lies around the CDR3, so the full variable domain reads GAGVSQSPRYKVAKRGQDVALRCDPISGHVSLFWYQQALGQGPEFLTYFQNEAQLDKSGLPSDRFFAERPEGSVSTLKIQRTQQEDSAVYLCASSRRTANEQFFGPGTRLTVL.